Below, 27 T cell receptor beta chains from the same sample are listed, as sequenced in a study of blood T cell repertoires in COVID-19. TCRdb keeps only in-frame clones here, not all; method: immunoSEQ multiplex PCR. The sample records around 180,000 clones, more than 80% being singletons. Material: PBMCs or T cells enriched from blood (not recorded which). The receptors here all came from a man in his fifties or sixties who had recovered from COVID-19.

This clone was detected only a few times. The CDR3 region has the DNA TGTGCCAGCAGCCAAGAGGGGACACGTAATGAAAAACTGTTTTTT. The encoded protein is CASSQEGTRNEKLFF. The chain is built from TRBV4-2 and TRBJ1-4, with D possibly matching TRBD1 (6 bases). Trimming took off 0 bases at V and 4 bases at J, with 9 bases between the two ends. The CDR3 is 15 residues long. From germline, CDR1 is LGHNA and CDR2 YNFKEQ.

This rearrangement joins TRBV5-1 to TRBJ2-5; the match to TRBD1 covers 8 bases. V gave up 0 bases and J gave up 5 bases; unmatched junction bases: 3. CDR1 is SGHRS and CDR2 is YFSETQ in the germline V gene. The CDR3 runs to 14 residues. CDR3 sequence: CASSLGQGRETQYF. CDR3 in DNA: TGCGCCAGCAGCTTGGGACAGGGGCGGGAGACCCAGTACTTC.

The chain couples TRBV7-9 to TRBJ2-6, with 9 bases fitting TRBD1. The CDR3 contains 15 residues. Per the germline V gene, CDR1 is SEHNR and CDR2 is FQNEAQ (reference sequence). J was trimmed by 2 bases and V by 4 bases; bases with no gene match: 0. In nucleotides, the CDR3 is TGTGCCAGCAGCTGGACAGGGGCTGGGGCCAACGTCCTGACTTTC. It yields the protein CASSWTGAGANVLTF.

J is TRBJ1-2 and V is TRBV19; D is perhaps TRBD1 (5 bases). The CDR3 is 16 amino acids. CDR1 and CDR2 from the germline V gene are LNHDA and SQIVND (reference sequence). V lost 5 bases to trimming and J lost 4 bases, with 20 bases between them. DNA for the CDR3: TGTGCCAGTAGTCGCCGAGACGCGGGGGGTAGCTATGGCTACACCTTC. This encodes CASSRRDAGGSYGYTF. The variable domain in full, with the rest retrieved from reference TRBV19 and TRBJ1-2, is DGGITQSPKYLFRKEGQNVTLSCEQNLNHDAMYWYRQDPGQGLRLIYYSQIVNDFQKGDIAEGYSVSREKKESFPLTVTSAQKNPTAFYLCASSRRDAGGSYGYTFGSGTRLTVV.

V is TRBV4-1 and J is TRBJ1-5; the D gene is possibly TRBD1 (6 bases). Germline V gene sequence: CDR1 MGHRA, CDR2 YSYEKL. Trimming shortened V by 4 bases and J by 4 bases, and 14 bases separated the two germline ends. The CDR3 consists of 15 residues. DNA for the CDR3: TGCGCCAGCAGCCGAGAACTTCAGGGGAATCAGCCCCAGCATTTT. Encoded protein: CASSRELQGNQPQHF.

This sequence joins TRBV28 and TRBJ1-1; D unclear. CDR3 size: 16 residues. The V end was cut by 6 bases, the J end by 1 base, with 18 bases between. In germline, CDR1 is MDHEN, CDR2 SYDVKM. CDR3 sequence (DNA): TGTGCCAGCAGCAGCGGAGAGACACGAGAGAACACTGAAGCTTTCTTT. Its protein is CASSSGETRENTEAFF.

The chain has TRBV3-1 (or the pseudogene TRBV3-2) and TRBJ2-7; tentative D call: TRBD1 (5 bases). Germline V CDR1 and CDR2: LGHDT, YNNKEL (reference sequence). The CDR3 is made up of 14 amino acids. Trimming shortened V by 6 bases and J by 0 bases, and 12 bases separated the two germline ends. CDR3 residues: CASSPGRGSYEQYF. Written as DNA, the CDR3 is TGTGCCAGCAGTCCAGGAAGGGGCTCCTACGAGCAGTACTTC.

This rearrangement joins TRBV5-6 to TRBJ1-6; no clear D gene. The CDR3 has 15 amino acids. The V and J ends lost 4 bases and 8 bases respectively, with 16 bases between them. Germline V CDR1 and CDR2: SGHDT, YYEEEE. CDR3 in amino acids: CASSGRVSKHSPLHF. DNA of the CDR3: TGTGCCAGCAGCGGTCGAGTGAGCAAACATTCACCCCTCCACTTT.

The DNA for the CDR3 is TGTGCCAGCAGTTCGACAGGGTTCTCTGGAAACACCATATATTTT. It yields the protein CASSSTGFSGNTIYF. The chain recombines TRBV28 with TRBJ1-3; 7 nucleotides agree with TRBD1. V lost 4 bases and J lost 0; bases outside the gene matches: 3. The length of the CDR3 is 15 residues. Germline V gene lookup returns CDR1 MDHEN and CDR2 SYDVKM.

The V call is TRBV3-1 (or the pseudogene TRBV3-2), the J call TRBJ1-5; no firm D call. Germline lookup yields CDR1 LGHDT and CDR2 YNNKEL (reference sequence). The length of the CDR3 is 12 residues. Trimming took 3 bases from V and 7 from J, leaving 7 bases between them. The CDR3: CASSQGGQPQHF. The CDR3 bases are TGTGCCAGCAGCCAGGGAGGGCAGCCCCAGCATTTT.

This chain joins TRBV4-1 and TRBJ1-2; 9 positions agree with TRBD1. Losses at the gene ends were 4 bases for V and 1 base for J; bases not matched to a gene: 1. This CDR3 is 14 amino acids long. The germline V gene encodes CDR1 MGHRA and CDR2 YSYEKL. The CDR3 nucleotides read TGCGCCAGCAGCCCGACAGGGGGTAACTATGGCTACACCTTC. Protein: CASSPTGGNYGYTF.

The V gene is TRBV11-1, the J gene TRBJ1-1; 8 positions agree with TRBD1. This CDR3 region has 13 residues. V lost 5 bases and J lost 5; bases outside the gene matches: 4. Germline loops: CDR1 SGHAT, CDR2 FQDESV (reference sequence). CDR3 in amino acids: CASSLTGETEAFF. In DNA, the CDR3 is TGTGCCAGCAGCCTGACAGGGGAAACTGAAGCTTTCTTT.

The chain is built from TRBV9 and TRBJ2-2; 8 nucleotides match TRBD1. Losses at the gene ends were 4 bases for V and 3 bases for J; bases not matched to a gene: 5. Germline values: CDR1 SGDLS, CDR2 YYNGEE. This CDR3 has 15 residues. This chain's CDR3 is CASSRTTGDTGELFF. The CDR3 nucleotides read TGTGCCAGCAGCAGAACGACAGGGGACACCGGGGAGCTGTTTTTT.

The chain combines TRBV10-1 with TRBJ2-3; 7 positions match TRBD1. Germline lookup yields CDR1 WNHNN and CDR2 SYGVQD (reference sequence). The CDR3 length is 14 residues. V was clipped by 6 bases and J by 5 bases; unmatched bases: 8. CDR3 sequence (DNA): TGCGCCAGCAGCCCCGGGACAGCAGGAGATACGCAGTATTTT. It specifies CASSPGTAGDTQYF.

The chain has TRBV20-1 and TRBJ1-6; 7 bases map to TRBD1. Germline-derived CDR1 and CDR2 are DFQATT and SNEGSKA (reference sequence). The CDR3 length is 14 residues. Unmatched junction bases numbered 6, after V lost 3 bases and J lost 7 bases. CDR3: CSASIPRGNSPLHF. The CDR3 DNA reads as TGCAGTGCTAGTATCCCCAGGGGGAATTCACCCCTCCACTTT.

The chain couples TRBV27 to TRBJ1-4, with 11 bases identical to TRBD1. V gave up 6 bases and J gave up 8 bases; unmatched junction bases: 8. Per the germline V gene, CDR1 is MNHEY and CDR2 is SMNVEV (reference sequence). The CDR3 runs 15 residues. CDR3: CASSPRTGGIEKLFF. The CDR3 DNA follows: TGTGCCAGCAGCCCCCGGACAGGGGGCATCGAAAAACTGTTTTTT.

J is TRBJ2-7 and V is TRBV4-3; 9 bases line up with TRBD1. The V and J ends lost 2 bases and 4 bases, in that order; junction bases with no gene match: 6. The CDR3 totals 15 residues. Germline values: CDR1 LGHNA, CDR2 YSLEER. The CDR3: CASSQLRDRAYEQYF. The CDR3 region has the DNA TGCGCCAGCAGCCAACTCCGGGACAGGGCGTACGAGCAGTACTTC.

Only one count was recorded for this clone. The rearrangement joins TRBV27 to TRBJ1-5, with unresolved D. This CDR3 region has 13 residues. Trimming took off 5 bases at V and 6 bases at J, with 11 bases between the two ends. The germline V gene encodes CDR1 MNHEY and CDR2 SMNVEV (reference sequence). CDR3 sequence (DNA): TGTGCCAGCAGTCCTCCGCCCGGTCAGCCCCAGCATTTT. Translation gives CASSPPPGQPQHF.

This chain connects TRBV3-1 (or the pseudogene TRBV3-2) to TRBJ1-1; weak D call: TRBD1 (5 bases). Trimming left V 1 base short and J 1 base short, with 7 bases between. The CDR3 loop spans 14 amino acids. Germline values: CDR1 LGHDT, CDR2 YNNKEL (reference sequence). The CDR3 sequence: CASSQGQGNTEAFF. CDR3 DNA: TGTGCCAGCAGCCAAGGCCAGGGGAACACTGAAGCTTTCTTT.

This clone has just a few counts. The gene calls are TRBV19 and TRBJ1-5; D gene unclear. From germline, CDR1 is LNHDA and CDR2 SQIVND (reference sequence). Trimming shortened V by 2 bases and J by 6 bases, and 11 bases separated the two germline ends. There are 14 residues in the CDR3. This CDR3 is CASSIRGFVQPQHF. CDR3 nucleotides: TGTGCCAGTAGTATACGGGGATTTGTTCAGCCCCAGCATTTT.

This clone is a singleton in its sample. This rearrangement joins TRBV6-4 to TRBJ2-2, with D possibly being TRBD1 (5 bases). Looked up from germline, CDR1 is MRHNA and CDR2 is SNTAGT. V was trimmed by 8 bases and J by 4 bases, leaving 17 bases between them. The CDR3 covers 15 residues. This CDR3 reads CASSLSAGLTGELFF. The CDR3 bases are TGTGCCAGCTCCCTCTCGGCAGGGCTCACCGGGGAGCTGTTTTTT.

J is TRBJ1-4 and V is TRBV7-9; a possible D gene is TRBD1 (6 bases). CDR1 and CDR2 (germline): SEHNR, FQNEAQ (reference sequence). The CDR3 length is 19 residues. The V gene lost 2 bases and the J gene lost 8 bases, with 27 bases spanning the gap. The CDR3 spells CASSLRNSRGGRDGEKLFF. CDR3 nucleotides: TGTGCCAGCAGCTTAAGAAATTCCAGGGGCGGTAGAGACGGAGAAAAACTGTTTTTT.

V is TRBV10-3 and J is TRBJ1-2, with D possibly matching TRBD1 (5 bases). This CDR3 is 18 amino acids long. Trimming removed 0 bases from V and 2 bases from J, with 19 bases in between. Germline V CDR1 and CDR2: ENHRY, SYGVKD. CDR3 DNA sequence: TGTGCCATCAGTGAGTCGAGCCGGGGGTCGAACCGAAACTATGGCTACACCTTC. Translation gives CAISESSRGSNRNYGYTF.

This chain links TRBV29-1 with TRBJ1-3; maybe TRBD1 (5 bases). Trimming cost V 7 bases and J 2 bases, with 12 bases left between them. Germline assignment: CDR1 SQVTM and CDR2 ANQGSEA. CDR3 size: 13 residues. CDR3 bases: TGCAGCGCCGCGGGGCGGACTGGAAACACCATATATTTT. This encodes CSAAGRTGNTIYF.

The V and J genes are TRBV11-2 and TRBJ1-2; 7 nucleotides agree with TRBD1. This CDR3 region has 14 residues. Germline V gene lookup returns CDR1 SGHAT and CDR2 FQNNGV. Unmatched junction bases numbered 13, after V lost 10 bases and J lost 5 bases. CDR3 amino acids: CATRQGFGAYGYTF. The CDR3 DNA sequence: TGTGCCACGCGACAGGGCTTTGGGGCTTATGGCTACACCTTC.

The J gene is TRBJ1-2, the V gene TRBV9; 7 bases line up with TRBD1. The CDR3 spans 14 residues. J was trimmed by 5 bases and V by 4 bases; bases with no gene match: 8. Per the germline V gene, CDR1 is SGDLS and CDR2 is YYNGEE. CDR3 region: CASSPRDSLYGYTF. CDR3 DNA: TGTGCCAGCAGCCCTAGGGACAGCTTATATGGCTACACCTTC.

This sequence joins TRBV30 and TRBJ1-4; weak D call: TRBD1 (6 bases). The V end lost 5 bases, the J end lost 0 bases, and 10 bases lay between the germline ends. Germline lookup yields CDR1 GTSNPN and CDR2 SVGIG (reference sequence). The CDR3 contains 14 residues. The CDR3 DNA sequence: TGTGCCTGGGTGGACAGTGCAACTAATGAAAAACTGTTTTTT. Its translation is CAWVDSATNEKLFF.